This TCR beta chain was recorded in a study of blood T cell repertoires in COVID-19. Study-wide context: Samples taken during acute and convalescent COVID-19 were collected in the United States, Italy and Spain. From T cells, B-cell-depleted T cells, or PBMCs came the material, which was cDNA or gDNA.

The CDR3 extends over 15 amino acids. The V and J ends lost 5 bases and 0 bases respectively, with 16 bases between them. Germline V gene data show CDR1 as GTSNPN and CDR2 as SVGIG (reference sequence). Cohort placement rested on clinical history that participants reported themselves. Methods used by the authors: Nucleated cell counts were estimated from reference gene primer amplification. The data were produced by immunoSEQ multiplex PCR, yet TCRdb's version contains in-frame clones alone and is incomplete. That table furnishes V, J and clone size, whereas the DNA furnished D and trimming. Found here are 250,000 to 350,000 clones, almost 90% of them singletons; the top ten hold approximately 4%.

Sequenced input: PBMCs or T cells enriched from blood (not recorded which). V usage is TRBV30 and J usage is TRBJ2-5; D perhaps matches TRBD2 (6 bases). This receptor was identified in a woman younger than 30 with acute COVID-19. As DNA, the CDR3 is TGTGCCTGGCGGGGTAGCGGAGTCTACCAAGAGACCCAGTACTTC. It encodes CAWRGSGVYQETQYF.